Shown below are 29 T cell receptor beta chains from a single sample sequenced in a study of beta chain features in type 1 diabetes. Whole-study findings and limits: All four CD4+ subsets from Type 1 diabetes patients carried moderately but significantly shorter TCRB CDR3s.

Of the isolated RNA, all was reverse transcribed, and so the sequenced material was expressed TCRB transcripts. Sequenced by immunoSEQ multiplex PCR; TCRdb stores in-frame clones only, minus some. The sample carries some 700,000 clones, 10% to 15% recorded once. These receptors have no identified antigens. Source material: naive CD4+ T cells from blood. These TCRs come from a man in his late teens or twenties with type 1 diabetes.

The V call is TRBV19, the J call TRBJ1-1; D not certain. Germline V gene data show CDR1 as LNHDA and CDR2 as SQIVND (reference sequence). The CDR3 extends over 16 amino acids. The ends were cut back, 4 bases at V and 4 bases at J, with 19 bases in the middle. The CDR3 sequence is CASSNDQMRSPTEAFF. CDR3 nucleotides: TGTGCCAGTAGTAATGACCAAATGAGAAGTCCCACTGAAGCTTTCTTT.

This clone was observed a handful of times. This rearrangement joins TRBV20-1 to TRBJ2-7, with TRBD2 as a possible D gene (6 bases). With 5 bases removed from V and 3 bases from J, the gap between germline ends came to 8 bases. CDR1 and CDR2 (germline): DFQATT, SNEGSKA (reference sequence). The CDR3 sequence is 11 residues long. The chain's CDR3 is CSAPGDYEQYF. The CDR3 bases are TGCAGTGCTCCGGGGGACTACGAGCAGTACTTC.

The CDR3 here is CASSFPRDRAAGANVLTF. The CDR3 coding sequence is TGTGCCAGCAGCTTCCCTCGGGACAGGGCGGCTGGGGCCAACGTCCTGACTTTC. The V call is TRBV7-6, the J call TRBJ2-6; 9 nucleotides agree with TRBD1. Unmatched junction bases numbered 8, after V lost 3 bases and J lost 2 bases. Germline-derived CDR1 and CDR2 are SGHVS and FNYEAQ. The CDR3 covers 18 residues. Full variable domain (missing parts from reference TRBV7-6 and TRBJ2-6): GAGVSQSPRYKVTKRGQDVALRCDPISGHVSLYWYRQALGQGPEFLTYFNYEAQQDKSGLPNDRFSAERPEGSISTLTIQRTEQRDSAMYRCASSFPRDRAAGANVLTFGAGSRLTVL.

The chain is built from TRBV6-5 and TRBJ2-3, with D perhaps matching TRBD1 or TRBD2 (5 bases each). From germline, CDR1 is MNHEY and CDR2 SVGAGI. V was clipped by 6 bases and J by 2 bases, with 12 bases between them. The CDR3 is 14 residues long. The CDR3 loop reads CASSPGPPTDTQYF. The DNA of the CDR3 is TGTGCCAGCAGCCCGGGACCCCCCACAGATACGCAGTATTTT.

The sample holds a few counts of this clone. V gene TRBV30 combines with J gene TRBJ2-7; D is perhaps TRBD1 (6 bases). The CDR3 totals 13 residues. Germline values: CDR1 GTSNPN, CDR2 SVGIG (reference sequence). V was pared by 2 bases and J by 0 bases, with 8 bases between. In DNA form, the CDR3 reads TGTGCCTGGAGTCACAGGGCCTCCTACGAGCAGTACTTC. It specifies CAWSHRASYEQYF.

This clone was counted only a few times. V and J are TRBV5-1 and TRBJ2-7; D call uncertain. The CDR3 contains 14 residues. Germline V gene lookup returns CDR1 SGHRS and CDR2 YFSETQ. Deletions cut 0 bases from V and 0 bases from J, with 7 bases between. CDR3 bases: TGCGCCAGCAGCTTGGAGGCATTCTCCTACGAGCAGTACTTC. Translation gives CASSLEAFSYEQYF.

The table lists this clone with a few counts. The V and J genes are TRBV7-3 and TRBJ1-6, with D tentatively TRBD1 (5 bases). Looked up from germline, CDR1 is SGHTA and CDR2 is FQGTGA. This CDR3 has 13 residues. V lost 2 bases to trimming and J lost 8 bases, with 7 bases between them. This CDR3 reads CASSLLGDSPLHF. CDR3 in DNA: TGTGCCAGCAGCTTATTGGGGGATTCACCCCTCCACTTT.

This clone was counted a few times. DNA of the CDR3: TGTGCCAGCAGCGTAGAAGGGATAGGTGAGCAGTTCTTC. Translating it yields CASSVEGIGEQFF. V usage is TRBV9 and J usage is TRBJ2-1, with D unclear. The CDR3 runs 13 residues. Between the trimmed V and J ends, which lost 0 bases and 9 bases, there was a span of 10 bases. Germline V gene sequence: CDR1 SGDLS, CDR2 YYNGEE.

This clone was seen more than once but under ten times. The V gene is TRBV6-6, the J gene TRBJ2-4; 10 nucleotides line up with TRBD1. Losses at the gene ends were 5 bases for V and 9 bases for J; bases not matched to a gene: 7. This CDR3 spans 14 amino acids. Germline values: CDR1 MNHNY, CDR2 SVGAGI (reference sequence). The CDR3 spells CASSPGQGLGIQYF. The DNA for the CDR3 is TGTGCCAGCAGTCCGGGACAGGGGTTGGGCATTCAGTACTTC.

V gene TRBV9 combines with J gene TRBJ1-2; 8 nucleotides match TRBD1. Per the germline V gene, CDR1 is SGDLS and CDR2 is YYNGEE. V lost 3 bases, J lost 4 bases, and 2 bases stayed unmatched. This CDR3 is 13 amino acids long. CDR3 in amino acids: CASSGQGAYGYTF. DNA for the CDR3: TGTGCCAGCAGCGGCCAGGGGGCCTATGGCTACACCTTC.

This clone was recorded a few times. The rearrangement links TRBV5-1 to TRBJ2-5; unclear D gene. The germline V gene has CDR1 SGHRS and CDR2 YFSETQ. The CDR3 has 13 amino acids. V was pared by 0 bases and J by 4 bases, with 7 bases between. In DNA, the CDR3 is TGCGCCAGCAGCTTGGGGGCTGGAGAGACCCAGTACTTC. Translation gives CASSLGAGETQYF.

This clone was counted between two and nine times. The chain links TRBV27 to TRBJ1-1; D may be TRBD1 (5 bases). The CDR3 covers 14 residues. V was shortened by 3 bases and J by 1 base, with 9 bases between the two germline ends. Germline lookup yields CDR1 MNHEY and CDR2 SMNVEV (reference sequence). The CDR3 protein is CASSFDQGNTEAFF. DNA for the CDR3: TGTGCCAGCAGTTTTGATCAGGGGAACACTGAAGCTTTCTTT.

This clone was found a few times. This chain links TRBV27 with TRBJ2-5; D not resolved. Germline CDR1 MNHEY, CDR2 SMNVEV (reference sequence). This CDR3 is built from 11 residues. V was pared by 5 bases and J by 13 bases, with 14 bases between. The CDR3 spells CASSLHGRLYF. DNA for the CDR3: TGTGCCAGCAGTCTTCACGGAAGATTGTACTTC.

This chain connects TRBV6-5 to TRBJ1-2; maybe TRBD1 (6 bases). The V end lost 1 base, the J end lost 5 bases, and 11 bases lay between the germline ends. Germline assignment: CDR1 MNHEY and CDR2 SVGAGI. This CDR3 has 14 amino acids. CDR3 sequence reads: CASSYYGGRYGYTF. The CDR3 coding sequence is TGTGCCAGCAGTTACTACGGGGGCCGGTATGGCTACACCTTC.

A few counts support this clone. The chain uses TRBV11-2 and TRBJ2-2, with 10 positions matching TRBD2. With V trimmed by 5 bases and J by 1 base, 13 bases remained unmatched. The CDR3 is 19 residues long. Looked up from germline, CDR1 is SGHAT and CDR2 is FQNNGV. The CDR3 DNA follows: TGTGCCAGCAGCCCCAGAGTAGCGGGGGGTTTTTGGAACACCGGGGAGCTGTTTTTT. Protein product: CASSPRVAGGFWNTGELFF.

Only a few counts were recorded for this clone. The gene calls are TRBV11-3 and TRBJ2-1; D might be TRBD1 (6 bases). The germline gives CDR1 SGHNT, CDR2 YENEEA. CDR3 size: 13 residues. Trimming shortened V by 7 bases and J by 14 bases, and 21 bases separated the two germline ends. The CDR3: CASTLHGGEGEFF. Written as DNA, the CDR3 is TGTGCCAGCACCCTCCATGGGGGCGAGGGGGAGTTCTTC.

The chain employs TRBV28 and TRBJ2-4; no firm D call. This CDR3 is built from 11 residues. V was cut by 5 bases and J by 10 bases, with 9 bases left in between. In germline, CDR1 is MDHEN, CDR2 SYDVKM. This CDR3 is CASSLQIIQYF. The CDR3 DNA is TGTGCCAGCAGTCTGCAGATTATTCAGTACTTC.

About this clone itself: Other DNA sequences within the sample encode an identical CDR3. This rearrangement joins TRBV2 to TRBJ1-5; maybe TRBD1 (5 bases). The germline gives CDR1 SNHLY, CDR2 FYNNEI. CDR3 length equals 14 residues. V lost 3 bases and J lost 1, with 7 bases in between. CDR3 residues: CASSDRDSNQPQHF. CDR3 DNA: TGTGCCAGCAGTGACAGGGACAGCAATCAGCCCCAGCATTTT.

The chain carries TRBV5-1 and TRBJ2-1; D assignment may be TRBD1 or TRBD2 (5 bases each). Trimming left V 4 bases short and J 5 bases short, with 10 bases between. The CDR3 sequence is 13 residues long. From germline, CDR1 is SGHRS and CDR2 YFSETQ. CDR3 DNA sequence: TGCGCCAGCAGCGGGAGCAGGGACAATGAGCAGTTCTTC. It is translated as CASSGSRDNEQFF.

This clone was detected a few times. The chain combines TRBV18 with TRBJ2-7; D not resolved. This CDR3 comprises 12 residues. Germline V gene lookup returns CDR1 KGHSH and CDR2 LQKENI. V lost 2 bases, J lost 5 bases, and 7 bases lay in between. Here the CDR3 reads CASSPSSDEQYF. CDR3 DNA: TGTGCCAGCTCACCAAGTTCAGACGAGCAGTACTTC.

This clone was found a few times. V usage is TRBV6-5 and J usage is TRBJ1-5, with D tentatively TRBD1 (6 bases). Germline CDR1 reads MNHEY; CDR2 reads SVGAGI. The CDR3 covers 14 residues. V was cut by 6 bases and J by 6 bases, with 15 bases left in between. For the CDR3, the DNA is TGTGCCAGCAGACCTAGACAGGAGGGTCAGCCCCAGCATTTT. It is translated as CASRPRQEGQPQHF.

This clone was detected only a few times. CDR3 loop: CASSLAAGTNEKLFF. The CDR3 coding sequence is TGCGCCAGCAGCTTGGCTGCCGGGACTAATGAAAAACTGTTTTTT. This rearrangement joins TRBV5-1 to TRBJ1-4; D call uncertain. The CDR3 runs 15 residues. Germline CDR1 and CDR2: SGHRS and YFSETQ. V was shortened by 0 bases and J by 2 bases, with 8 bases between the two germline ends.

This clone has a handful of counts. The rearrangement uses TRBV18 and TRBJ1-6, with 10 bases fitting TRBD1. With 2 bases clipped from V and 9 bases from J, the junction kept 4 bases outside the gene matches. This CDR3 has 15 residues. Germline CDR1 reads KGHSH; CDR2 reads LQKENI. The CDR3 loop is CASSPTGTGVSPLHF. Here the CDR3 DNA reads TGTGCCAGCTCACCAACCGGGACAGGGGTTTCACCCCTCCACTTT.

In this sample, this clone turned up a few times. The J gene is TRBJ1-1, the V gene TRBV5-4; 10 bases match TRBD1. V lost 4 bases to trimming and J lost 4 bases; unmatched junction nucleotides: 7. Germline lookup yields CDR1 SGHNT and CDR2 YYREEE (reference sequence). The CDR3 has 15 residues. DNA of the CDR3: TGTGCCAGCAGCCGAATGGACAGGGGGGGCACTGAAGCTTTCTTT. As protein: CASSRMDRGGTEAFF.

This clone was seen a handful of times. This same CDR3 is encoded by further DNA sequences in the sample. The CDR3 bases are TGTGCCAGCAGCTTAGGCCAAGAGACCCAGTACTTC. Its translation: CASSLGQETQYF. The chain is built from TRBV7-6 and TRBJ2-5; no clear D. The germline gives CDR1 SGHVS, CDR2 FNYEAQ. V lost 1 base to trimming and J lost 1 base, with 1 base between them. This CDR3 has 12 residues.

The chain has TRBV10-3 and TRBJ2-5; TRBD2 matches at 12 bases. CDR1 is ENHRY and CDR2 is SYGVKD in the germline V gene. This CDR3 region has 15 residues. Trimming cost V 4 bases and J 5 bases; bases outside gene matches: 5. CDR3 bases: TGTGCCATCAGTGCTAGCGGGGGGGCCGGGGAGACCCAGTACTTC. Residues: CAISASGGAGETQYF.

The V and J genes are TRBV7-2 and TRBJ1-6; D is unresolved. V dropped 2 bases and J dropped 10 bases, with 12 bases sitting between them. In germline, CDR1 is SGHTA, CDR2 FQGNSA. The CDR3 length is 14 residues. CDR3 DNA: TGTGCCAGCAGCTTAAAGGTGGGTGGGTCACCCCTCCACTTT. This codes for CASSLKVGGSPLHF.

This clone appeared a few times. The rearrangement joins TRBV4-1 to TRBJ2-3; D is unclear. Germline values: CDR1 MGHRA, CDR2 YSYEKL. CDR3 length: 13 amino acids. Trimming took off 1 base at V and 6 bases at J, with 8 bases between the two ends. The CDR3 coding sequence is TGCGCCAGCAGCCAAGTGATGGTCGATACGCAGTATTTT. It is translated as CASSQVMVDTQYF.

Only a few counts were recorded for this clone. This chain uses TRBV11-3 with TRBJ1-2; D possibly corresponds to TRBD1 (6 bases). The CDR3 consists of 14 residues. CDR1 and CDR2 from the germline V gene are SGHNT and YENEEA. V was cut by 1 base and J by 8 bases, with 14 bases left in between. The CDR3 sequence: CASSLGQAAGGYTF. In DNA, the CDR3 is TGTGCCAGCAGCTTAGGACAGGCTGCCGGGGGCTACACCTTC.